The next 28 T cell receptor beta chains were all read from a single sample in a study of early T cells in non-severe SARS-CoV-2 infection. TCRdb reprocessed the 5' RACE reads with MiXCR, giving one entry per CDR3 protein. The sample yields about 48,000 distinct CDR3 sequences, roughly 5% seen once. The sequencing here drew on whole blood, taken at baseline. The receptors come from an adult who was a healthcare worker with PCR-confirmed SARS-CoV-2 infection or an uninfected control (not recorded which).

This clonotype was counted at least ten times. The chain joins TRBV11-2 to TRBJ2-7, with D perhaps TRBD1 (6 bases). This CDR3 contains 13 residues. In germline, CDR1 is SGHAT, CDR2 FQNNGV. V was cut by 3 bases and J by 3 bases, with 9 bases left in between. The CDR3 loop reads CASSLTGYYEQYF. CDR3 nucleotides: TGTGCCAGCAGCTTGACAGGATACTACGAGCAGTACTTC.

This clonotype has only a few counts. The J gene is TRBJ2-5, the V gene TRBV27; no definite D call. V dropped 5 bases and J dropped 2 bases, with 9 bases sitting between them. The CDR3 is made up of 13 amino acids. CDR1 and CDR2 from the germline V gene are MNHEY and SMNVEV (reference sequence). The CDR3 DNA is TGTGCCAGCAGTCCTCTGGCTCAAGAGACCCAGTACTTC. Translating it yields CASSPLAQETQYF.

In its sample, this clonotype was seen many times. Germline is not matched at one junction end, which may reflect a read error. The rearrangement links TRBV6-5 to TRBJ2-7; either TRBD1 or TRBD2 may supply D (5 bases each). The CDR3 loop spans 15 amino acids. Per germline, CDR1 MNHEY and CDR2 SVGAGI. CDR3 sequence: CASSHSGRTSYEQYF. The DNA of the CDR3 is TGTGCCAGCAGTCACTCGGGACGGACCTCCTACGAGCAGTACTTC.

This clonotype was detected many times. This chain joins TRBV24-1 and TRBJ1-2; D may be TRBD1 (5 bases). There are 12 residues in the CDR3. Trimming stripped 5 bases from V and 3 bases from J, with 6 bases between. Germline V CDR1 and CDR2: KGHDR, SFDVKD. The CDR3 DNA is TGTGCCACCAGTGGCAGGGACTATGGCTACACCTTC. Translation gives CATSGRDYGYTF.

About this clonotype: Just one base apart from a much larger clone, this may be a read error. The DNA for the CDR3 is TGTGCCAGCAGCTTAGGGACAGGGGACACCGGGGAGCTGTTTTTT. Residues: CASSLGTGDTGELFF. The chain carries TRBV7-6 and TRBJ2-2; 9 bases are a match to TRBD1. V gave up 1 base and J gave up 3 bases; unmatched junction bases: 0. This CDR3 region has 15 residues. Germline CDR1 is SGHVS and CDR2 is FNYEAQ.

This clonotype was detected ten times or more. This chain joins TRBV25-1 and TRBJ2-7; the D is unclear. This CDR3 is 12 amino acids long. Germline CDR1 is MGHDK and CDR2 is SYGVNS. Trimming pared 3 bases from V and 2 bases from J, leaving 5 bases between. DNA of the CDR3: TGTGCCAGCAGTGATACCACCTACGAGCAGTACTTC. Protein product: CASSDTTYEQYF.

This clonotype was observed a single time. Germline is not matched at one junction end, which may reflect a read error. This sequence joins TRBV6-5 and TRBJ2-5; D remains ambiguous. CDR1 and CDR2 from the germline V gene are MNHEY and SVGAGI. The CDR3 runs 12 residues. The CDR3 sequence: CASSPSEETRYF. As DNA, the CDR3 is TGTGCCAGCAGCCCGTCGGAAGAGACCCGGTACTTC.

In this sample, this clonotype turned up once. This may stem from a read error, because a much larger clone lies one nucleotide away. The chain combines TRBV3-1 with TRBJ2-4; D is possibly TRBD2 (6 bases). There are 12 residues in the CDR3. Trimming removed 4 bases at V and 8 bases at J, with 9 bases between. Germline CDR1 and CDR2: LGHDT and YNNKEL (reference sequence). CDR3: CASSPTGDIQYF. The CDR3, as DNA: TGTGCCAGCAGCCCCACGGGGGACATTCAGTACTTC.

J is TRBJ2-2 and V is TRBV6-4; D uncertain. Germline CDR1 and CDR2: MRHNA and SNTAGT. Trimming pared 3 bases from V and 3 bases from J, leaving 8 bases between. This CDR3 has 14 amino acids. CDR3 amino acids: CASSEGSHTGELFF. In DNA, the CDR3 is TGTGCCAGCAGTGAAGGATCCCACACCGGGGAGCTGTTTTTT.

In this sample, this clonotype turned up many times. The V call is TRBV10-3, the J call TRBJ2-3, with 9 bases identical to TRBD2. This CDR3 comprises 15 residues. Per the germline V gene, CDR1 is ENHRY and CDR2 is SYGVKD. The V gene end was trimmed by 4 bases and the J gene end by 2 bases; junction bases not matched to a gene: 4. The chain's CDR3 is CAISATSGNTDTQYF. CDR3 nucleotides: TGTGCCATCAGTGCGACTAGCGGAAACACAGATACGCAGTATTTT.

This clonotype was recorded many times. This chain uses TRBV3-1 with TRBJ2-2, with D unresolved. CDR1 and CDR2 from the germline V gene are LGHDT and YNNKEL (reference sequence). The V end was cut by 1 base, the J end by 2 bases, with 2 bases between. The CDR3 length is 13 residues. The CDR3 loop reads CASSQANTGELFF. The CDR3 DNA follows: TGTGCCAGCAGCCAAGCTAACACCGGGGAGCTGTTTTTT.

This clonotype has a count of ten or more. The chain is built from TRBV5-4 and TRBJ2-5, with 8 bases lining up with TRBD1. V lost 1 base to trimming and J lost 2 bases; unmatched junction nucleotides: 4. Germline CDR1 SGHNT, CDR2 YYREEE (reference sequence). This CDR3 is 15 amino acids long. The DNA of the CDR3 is TGTGCCAGCAGCTTGCAGGGGGCGCCTCAAGAGACCCAGTACTTC. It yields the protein CASSLQGAPQETQYF.

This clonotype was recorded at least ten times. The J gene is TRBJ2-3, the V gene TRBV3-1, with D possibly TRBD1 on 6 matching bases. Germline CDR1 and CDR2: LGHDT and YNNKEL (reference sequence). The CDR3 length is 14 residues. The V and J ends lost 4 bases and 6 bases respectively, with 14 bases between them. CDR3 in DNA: TGTGCCAGCAGCCCCTCACACAGGGAGGATACGCAGTATTTT. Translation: CASSPSHREDTQYF.

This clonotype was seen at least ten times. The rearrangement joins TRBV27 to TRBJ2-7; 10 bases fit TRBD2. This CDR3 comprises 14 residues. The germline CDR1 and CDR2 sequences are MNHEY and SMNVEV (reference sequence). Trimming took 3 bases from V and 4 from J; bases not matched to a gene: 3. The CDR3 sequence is CASSFRTSGYEQYF. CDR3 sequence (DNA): TGTGCCAGCAGTTTCCGGACTAGCGGATACGAGCAGTACTTC.

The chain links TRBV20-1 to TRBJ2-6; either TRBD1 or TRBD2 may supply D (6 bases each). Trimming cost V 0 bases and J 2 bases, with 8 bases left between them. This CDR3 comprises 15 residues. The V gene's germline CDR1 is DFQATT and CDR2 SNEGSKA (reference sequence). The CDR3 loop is CSARDRGAGANVLTF. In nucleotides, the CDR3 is TGCAGTGCTAGAGATAGGGGGGCTGGGGCCAACGTCCTGACTTTC.

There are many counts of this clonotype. CDR3 in amino acids: CATLDRGTSSNEQFF. CDR3 sequence (DNA): TGTGCCACCCTAGACAGGGGTACCTCTTCCAATGAGCAGTTCTTC. The chain employs TRBV6-1 and TRBJ2-1, with 8 bases fitting TRBD1. Germline V CDR1 and CDR2: MNHNS, SASEGT. The length of the CDR3 is 15 residues. Germline trimming cut 10 bases from V and 6 bases from J; bases unmatched to any gene: 14.

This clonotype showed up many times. This chain's CDR3 is CASSLGGGSSYNEQFF. As DNA, the CDR3 is TGCGCCAGCAGCTTAGGGGGCGGGAGCTCCTACAATGAGCAGTTCTTC. V gene TRBV5-1 combines with J gene TRBJ2-1; D is perhaps TRBD1 or TRBD2 (7 bases each). The CDR3 loop spans 16 amino acids. CDR1 is SGHRS and CDR2 is YFSETQ in the germline V gene. Trimming removed 2 bases from V and 0 bases from J, with 12 bases in between.

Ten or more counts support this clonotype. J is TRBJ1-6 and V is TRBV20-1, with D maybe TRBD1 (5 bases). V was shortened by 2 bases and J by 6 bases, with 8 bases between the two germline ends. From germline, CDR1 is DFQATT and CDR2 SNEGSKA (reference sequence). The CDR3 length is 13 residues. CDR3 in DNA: TGCAGTGCTAGAATGGGGGTTAATTCACCCCTCCACTTT. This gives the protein CSARMGVNSPLHF.

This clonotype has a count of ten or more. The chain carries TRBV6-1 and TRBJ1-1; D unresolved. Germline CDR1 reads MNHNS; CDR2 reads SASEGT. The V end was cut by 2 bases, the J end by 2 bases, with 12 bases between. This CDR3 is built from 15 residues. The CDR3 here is CASSEPGRPNTEAFF. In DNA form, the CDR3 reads TGTGCCAGCAGTGAACCCGGCAGGCCAAACACTGAAGCTTTCTTT.

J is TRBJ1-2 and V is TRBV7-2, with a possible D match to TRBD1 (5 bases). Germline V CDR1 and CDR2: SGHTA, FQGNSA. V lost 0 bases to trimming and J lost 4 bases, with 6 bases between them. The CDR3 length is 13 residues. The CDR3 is CASSLAGTYGYTF. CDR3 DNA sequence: TGTGCCAGCAGCTTAGCAGGGACCTATGGCTACACCTTC.

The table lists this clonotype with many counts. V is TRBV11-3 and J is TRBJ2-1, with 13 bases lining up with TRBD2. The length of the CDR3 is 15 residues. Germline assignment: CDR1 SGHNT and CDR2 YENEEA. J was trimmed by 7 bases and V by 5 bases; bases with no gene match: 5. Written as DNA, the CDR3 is TGTGCCAGCAGCCGAGGACTAGCGGGAGTTAATGAGCAGTTCTTC. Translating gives CASSRGLAGVNEQFF.

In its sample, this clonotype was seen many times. The CDR3 coding sequence is TGTGCCAGCAGTGACTCGTGGGAAGATACGCAGTATTTT. It yields the protein CASSDSWEDTQYF. J is TRBJ2-3 and V is TRBV6-4; D is ambiguous. This CDR3 has 13 residues. CDR1 and CDR2 (germline): MRHNA, SNTAGT. Trimming stripped 0 bases from V and 5 bases from J, with 6 bases between.

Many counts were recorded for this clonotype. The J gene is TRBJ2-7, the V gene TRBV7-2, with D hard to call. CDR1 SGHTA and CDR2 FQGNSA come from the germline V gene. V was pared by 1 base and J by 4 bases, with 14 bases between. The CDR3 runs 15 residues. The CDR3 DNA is TGTGCCAGCAGCTTAGTTTGGAGCTCGGCATACGAGCAGTACTTC. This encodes CASSLVWSSAYEQYF.

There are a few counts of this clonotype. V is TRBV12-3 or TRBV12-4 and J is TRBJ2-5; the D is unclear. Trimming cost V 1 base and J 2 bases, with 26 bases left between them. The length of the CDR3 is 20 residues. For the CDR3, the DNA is TGTGCCAGCAGTTTAGTGTTCCGGTCAACTTTCGGACGTGGTCAAGAGACCCAGTACTTC. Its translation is CASSLVFRSTFGRGQETQYF.

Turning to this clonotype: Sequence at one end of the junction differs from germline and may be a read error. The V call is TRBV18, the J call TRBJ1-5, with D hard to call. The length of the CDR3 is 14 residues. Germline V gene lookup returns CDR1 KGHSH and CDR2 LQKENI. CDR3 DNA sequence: TGTACCAGCTCACCCGGAGGTCGCAATCAGCCCCAGCATTTT. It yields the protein CTSSPGGRNQPQHF.

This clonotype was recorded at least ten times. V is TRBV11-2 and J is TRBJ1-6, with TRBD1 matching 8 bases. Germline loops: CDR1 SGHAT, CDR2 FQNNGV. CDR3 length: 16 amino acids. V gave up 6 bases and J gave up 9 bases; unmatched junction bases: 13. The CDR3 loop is CASRPPGTGYSSPLHF. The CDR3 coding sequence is TGTGCCAGCAGACCTCCCGGGACAGGCTATTCTTCACCCCTCCACTTT.

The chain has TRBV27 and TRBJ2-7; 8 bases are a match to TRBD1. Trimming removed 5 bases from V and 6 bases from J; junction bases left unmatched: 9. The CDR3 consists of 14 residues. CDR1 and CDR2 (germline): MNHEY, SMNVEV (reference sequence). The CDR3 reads CASSRTGSGAEQYF. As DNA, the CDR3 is TGTGCCAGCAGTAGGACAGGGTCAGGCGCCGAGCAGTACTTC.

The CDR3 DNA follows: TGTGCCAGCAGCCAAGATTGGGCTAGCGGGAGGAACACCGGGGAGCTGTTTTTT. Protein sequence: CASSQDWASGRNTGELFF. V and J are TRBV14 and TRBJ2-2; TRBD2 aligns across 10 bases. V shed 0 bases and J 1 base; nucleotides not matched to a gene: 5. Germline V lookup: CDR1 SGHDN, CDR2 FVKESK. The CDR3 sequence is 18 residues long.